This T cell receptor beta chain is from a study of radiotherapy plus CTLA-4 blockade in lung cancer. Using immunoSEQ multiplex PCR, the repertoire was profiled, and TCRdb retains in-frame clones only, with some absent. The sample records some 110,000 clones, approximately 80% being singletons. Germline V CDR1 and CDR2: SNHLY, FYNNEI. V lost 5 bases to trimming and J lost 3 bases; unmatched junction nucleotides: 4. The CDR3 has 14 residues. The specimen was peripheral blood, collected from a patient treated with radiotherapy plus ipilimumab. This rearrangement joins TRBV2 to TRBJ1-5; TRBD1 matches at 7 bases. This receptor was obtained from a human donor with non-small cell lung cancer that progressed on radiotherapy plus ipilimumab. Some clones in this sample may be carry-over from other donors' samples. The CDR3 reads CASSLDRINQPQHF. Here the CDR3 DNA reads TGTGCCAGCAGTCTGGACAGGATCAATCAGCCCCAGCATTTT. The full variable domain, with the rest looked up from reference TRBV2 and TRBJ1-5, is EPEVTQTPSHQVTQMGQEVILRCVPISNHLYFYWYRQILGQKVEFLVSFYNNEISEKSEIFDDQFSVERPDGSNFTLKIRSTKLEDSAMYFCASSLDRINQPQHFGDGTRLSIL.